One T cell receptor (beta chain) is described in this entry. Its specific antigen is unknown. One base away there is no much larger clone; base qualities are not given. The collaborating institutions used their own protocols to collect whole blood in K2EDTA tubes. For TCRbeta analysis, collaborators shipped samples as frozen whole blood, isolated PBMCs, or DNA extracted from either of those sample types. The data were taken from a study of blood T cell repertoires in COVID-19 (dated by TCRdb to the early 2020s). Background on the whole study: Samples covering the acute and convalescent phases of COVID-19 were provided by collaborators in the United States, Italy and Spain. The prospective study material was composed of cDNA or gDNA derived from T cells, B-cell-depleted T cells, or PBMCs. The dataset comprised deeply sampled blood TCRbeta repertoires from subjects exposed to, actively infected with, or recovered from COVID-19. The repertoires were released in a freely available public database intended as a resource for research on the immune response to SARS-CoV-2. The samples were drawn from two sources: the first 160 participants of the ongoing ImmuneRACE study, and 1,254 subjects contributed by 6 global collaborators. Nearly every sample came with metadata listing a de-identified subject ID, COVID-19 status, age in years and sex. Where available, HLA class I and class II types were taken from metadata supplied by the sample provider and were not determined by assay-based typing. Overall study outcomes, separate from this receptor: Clinical and demographic metadata were provided uncurated, with the amount varying by source and participant.

TCRbeta CDR3 regions were amplified from genomic DNA by means of the immunoSEQ Assay, a bias-controlled multiplex PCR. The study's processing was this. The number of nucleated cells in each sample was estimated from the amplification of reference gene primers within the assay. To quantify the absolute abundance of each unique TCRbeta CDR3 rearrangement, sequence reads were collapsed and filtered. For each sample, productive Simpson clonality was calculated as the square root of Simpson's diversity index across productive rearrangements. Sourced from immuneACCESS, this table was stored by TCRdb with only in-frame sequences that have V and J called. A share of the clones is absent; for the studies checked, an unresolved V gene accounts for under half, and the remainder has no known explanation. V and J calls and clone size come straight from that table; D and trimming were deduced from the DNA. This sample holds about 76,000 clones; roughly 89% were observed only once. Of the sample, 7% to 10% is held by the ten largest clones.

Taken from the germline V gene, the CDR1 and CDR2 loops are LGHNA and YSLEER. Compared with germline, V lacks 5 bases and J lacks 2 bases; bases without a gene match: 15. The CDR3 sequence holds 20 residues, the cysteine and phenylalanine included. Only the CDR3 DNA stays, 60 bases, in frame from base 1. The sample taken for sequencing was peripheral blood. This sequence was found in a man aged 25-45 years with acute or convalescent COVID-19. In this chain, TRBV4-3 is recombined with TRBJ2-1; TRBD2 matches 13 bases in the middle. The CDR3 region has the sequence CASSSTPGTSGNWAYNEQFF. The DNA sequence reads TGCGCCAGCAGCTCAACCCCCGGGACTAGCGGGAATTGGGCCTACAATGAGCAGTTCTTC.